This TCR beta chain was captured in a study of spatial heterogeneity in lung cancer. The study, taken as a whole, reports: There were more appearances of ubiquitous expanded tumor TCRs in blood at resection than at follow-up.

This clonotype was observed many times. The antigen is not known. TCRdb re-analysed the 5' RACE reads in MiXCR, keeping a single row per CDR3 protein. Among about 92,000 distinct CDR3 sequences listed, approximately 12% were seen once. There are 13 residues in the CDR3. In germline, CDR1 is LGHNA, CDR2 YSLEER. Between the trimmed V and J ends, which lost 3 bases and 8 bases, there was a span of 8 bases. Time point noted: sample taken at primary tumor resection. Whole RNA obtained from tumor, nontumor lung or frozen PBMC underwent sequencing without sorting. The donors were fewer than 80 patients with non-small cell lung cancer that was early-stage and untreated.

The source of this sequence is a male donor with early-stage non-small cell lung cancer. The chain carries TRBV4-3 and TRBJ1-6, with D maybe TRBD1 (6 bases). Material: PBMCs, obtained at surgery. The CDR3 here is CASSQNRDSPLHF. The CDR3 coding sequence is TGCGCCAGCAGCCAGAACAGGGATTCACCCCTCCACTTT.